The T cell receptor (beta chain) under discussion was sequenced for a study of T-cell memory formation after mild COVID-19. The CDR3 has 14 residues. Trimming took 4 bases from V and 5 from J; bases not matched to a gene: 7. Germline lookup yields CDR1 SGHRS and CDR2 YFSETQ. The authors produced TCR alpha and TCR beta cDNA libraries with sample barcodes and UMIs by 5'RACE using constant-segment primers. One entry per CDR3 protein results from TCRdb running MiXCR on the 5' RACE reads. The data contain approximately 250,000 distinct CDR3 sequences, over 15% of them singletons. A few counts support this clonotype. No antigen is known for it. Study observations and caveats: Contracting CD4+ clones sat mainly in CM and EM; CD8+ in EMRA.

Sequencing was done on a sample of PBMCs or a T cell subset sorted from them (not recorded which). This sequence originates from a man between 18 and 35 years old who had mild COVID-19 (a few samples of this study predate the infection). Cell type and time point are not known. The V call is TRBV5-1, the J call TRBJ2-5; 8 bases are a match to TRBD1. CDR3 DNA: TGCGCCAGCAGCGCAAAGACAGGGGTGGAGACCCAGTACTTC. Translating gives CASSAKTGVETQYF.